This entry lists 6 T cell receptor beta chains sequenced from one sample in a study of blood T cell repertoires in COVID-19. The method was immunoSEQ multiplex PCR; TCRdb's version includes in-frame clones alone and lacks a portion of them. There are around 96,000 clones in the sample; roughly 96% occur only once, and more than 4% lies in the top ten. Sequencing was carried out using peripheral blood. Receptor source: a human donor with active COVID-19. The donor label of this sample is uncertain.

The V gene is TRBV6-2 or TRBV6-3, the J gene TRBJ2-7, with a weak D call TRBD2 (6 bases). The CDR3 totals 13 residues. Trimming took off 10 bases at V and 4 bases at J, with 17 bases between the two ends. Germline CDR1 is MNHEY and CDR2 is SVGEGT. CDR3 residues: CATRPSATYEQYF. CDR3 bases: TGTGCCACCAGGCCTAGCGCAACATACGAGCAGTACTTC.

J is TRBJ2-3 and V is TRBV7-8; D is possibly TRBD2 (7 bases). Trimming took off 5 bases at V and 8 bases at J, with 26 bases between the two ends. The germline CDR1 and CDR2 sequences are SGHVS and FQNEAQ. The CDR3 runs to 17 residues. Here the CDR3 reads CASSLPGGESSYGTQYF. The CDR3 DNA sequence: TGTGCCAGCAGCCTGCCGGGGGGCGAGTCGTCTTATGGTACGCAGTATTTT.

V and J are TRBV19 and TRBJ2-7; D gene uncertain. V was shortened by 6 bases and J by 6 bases, with 15 bases between the two germline ends. The length of the CDR3 is 13 residues. Germline V gene data show CDR1 as LNHDA and CDR2 as SQIVND (reference sequence). CDR3 sequence (DNA): TGTGCCAGTAGAGACCGCGGAACCTCCGAGCAGTACTTC. This translates into CASRDRGTSEQYF.

The V gene is TRBV5-8, the J gene TRBJ1-4; D unresolved. CDR1 SGHTS and CDR2 YDEGEE come from the germline V gene. This CDR3 has 14 residues. V lost 2 bases, J lost 5 bases, and 10 bases lay in between. CDR3 in amino acids: CASSFGGANEKLFF. The DNA for the CDR3 is TGTGCCAGCAGCTTCGGCGGAGCGAATGAAAAACTGTTTTTT.

This chain links TRBV18 with TRBJ2-2; D perhaps matches TRBD1 (6 bases). Germline lookup yields CDR1 KGHSH and CDR2 LQKENI. The CDR3 runs 17 residues. Trimming took off 1 base at V and 1 base at J, with 13 bases between the two ends. The CDR3 DNA follows: TGTGCCAGCTCACCACTTCAGGGGACGAGGAACACCGGGGAGCTGTTTTTT. Translated: CASSPLQGTRNTGELFF.

This chain uses TRBV24-1 with TRBJ1-6; the D gene is possibly TRBD1 (5 bases). The length of the CDR3 is 14 residues. Germline CDR1 and CDR2: KGHDR and SFDVKD. The V end was cut by 6 bases, the J end by 7 bases, with 12 bases between. The CDR3, as DNA: TGTGCCACCAGTTCTGCAGGGAAGAATTCACCCCTCCACTTT. Its protein is CATSSAGKNSPLHF.